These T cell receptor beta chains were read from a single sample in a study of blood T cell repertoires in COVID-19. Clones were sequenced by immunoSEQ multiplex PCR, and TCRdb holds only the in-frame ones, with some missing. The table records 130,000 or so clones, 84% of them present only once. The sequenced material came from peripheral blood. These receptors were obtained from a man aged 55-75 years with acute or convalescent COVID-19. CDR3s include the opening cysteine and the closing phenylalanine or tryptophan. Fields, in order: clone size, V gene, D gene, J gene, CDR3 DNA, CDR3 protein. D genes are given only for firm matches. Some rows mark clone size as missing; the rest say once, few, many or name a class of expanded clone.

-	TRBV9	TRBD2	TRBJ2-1	TGTGCCAGCAGCGTAGCTGGGGTAGCGGGGGGGCTTAATGAGCAGTTCTTC	CASSVAGVAGGLNEQFF
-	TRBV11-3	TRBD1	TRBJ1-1	TGTGCCAGCAGTTCGGGACAGGGACAAACTGAAGCTTTCTTT	CASSSGQGQTEAFF
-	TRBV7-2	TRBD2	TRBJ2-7	TGTGCCAGCAGCCTCCGGACTAGCGGACCCTACGAGCAGTACTTC	CASSLRTSGPYEQYF
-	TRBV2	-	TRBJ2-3	TGTGCCAGCAGTACTGGGACTTCGGGGGATACGCAGTATTTT	CASSTGTSGDTQYF
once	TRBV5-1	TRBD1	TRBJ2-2	TGCGCCAGCAGCCCTATACAGGGGGCCGGCACCGGGGAGCTGTTTTTT	CASSPIQGAGTGELFF
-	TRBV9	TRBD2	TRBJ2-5	TGTGCCAGCAGCCCCCCATTGGGTGGGAGGGCCGATCGTGAGAGGGCCCAGTACTTC	CASSPPLGGRADRERAQYF
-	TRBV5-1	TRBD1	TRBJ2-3	TGCGCCAGCAGCTTAGGAACAGGGGCCACAGATACGCAGTATTTT	CASSLGTGATDTQYF
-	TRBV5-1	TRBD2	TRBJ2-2	TGCGCCAGCAGCTGGACTAGCGGGGGTTCCGGGGAGCTGTTTTTT	CASSWTSGGSGELFF
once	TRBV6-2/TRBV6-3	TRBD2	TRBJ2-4	TGTGCCAGCAGTTACGGGCTAGCGGGAGGGATTCAGTACTTC	CASSYGLAGGIQYF
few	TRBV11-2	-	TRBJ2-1	TGTGCCAGCAGCTTAGCCGGACAGTACAATGAGCAGTTCTTC	CASSLAGQYNEQFF
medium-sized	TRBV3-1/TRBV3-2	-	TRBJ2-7	TGTGCCAGCAGCTCCTCAGGGATTATTTCGTACGAGCAGTACTTC	CASSSSGIISYEQYF
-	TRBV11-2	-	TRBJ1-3	TGTGCCAGCAGCTTAAGGGCCTCAGGGGACGCCACCATATATTTT	CASSLRASGDATIYF
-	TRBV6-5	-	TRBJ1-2	TGTGCCAGCAATCCTCGGGGGACTAGCGGCTACACCTTC	CASNPRGTSGYTF
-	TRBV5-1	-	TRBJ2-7	TGCGCCAGCAGCTTGGTTACAATTGGAGGCGTCGGCGAGCAGTACTTC	CASSLVTIGGVGEQYF
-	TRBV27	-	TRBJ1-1	TGTGCCAGCAGGTCCAGGAACCTGAACACTGAAGCTTTCTTT	CASRSRNLNTEAFF
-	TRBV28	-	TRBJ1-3	TGTGCCAGCAGTCCCCCCCAGGGAAACACCATATATTTT	CASSPPQGNTIYF
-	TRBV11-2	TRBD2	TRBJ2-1	TGTGCCAGCAGCTTAGGAGCGGGGGGATACAATGAGCAGTTCTTC	CASSLGAGGYNEQFF
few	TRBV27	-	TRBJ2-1	TGTGCCAGCTATCTCTACAGGGGGAGGGACAATGAGCAGTTCTTC	CASYLYRGRDNEQFF
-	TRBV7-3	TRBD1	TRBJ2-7	TGTGCCAGCAGCTCCACCGGGACAGCAAACTACGAGCAGTACTTC	CASSSTGTANYEQYF
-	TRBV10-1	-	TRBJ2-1	TGCGCCAGCAGTGATGTTAGAGGTAACAATGAGCAGTTCTTC	CASSDVRGNNEQFF
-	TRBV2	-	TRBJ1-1	TGTGCCAGCAGGCCCTGGGGGGGAAGGGACACTGAAGCTTTCTTT	CASRPWGGRDTEAFF
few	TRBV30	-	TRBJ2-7	TGTGCCTGGAGTGTACCAAGCCTAGTCGGACTCCGATACGAGCAGTACTTC	CAWSVPSLVGLRYEQYF
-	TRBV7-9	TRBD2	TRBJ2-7	TGTGCCAGCAGCCCGGGACTACCTCTCCTAGAGCAGTACTTC	CASSPGLPLLEQYF
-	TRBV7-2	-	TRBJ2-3	TGTGCCAGCAGCTTAGCGGCGGATCTTAGCACAGATACGCAGTATTTT	CASSLAADLSTDTQYF
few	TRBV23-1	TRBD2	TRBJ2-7	TGCGCCAGCAGTCCTGCGACTAGCGGGTATCCCTACGAGCAGTACTTC	CASSPATSGYPYEQYF
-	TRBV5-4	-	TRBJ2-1	TGTGCCAGCAGCCTCCCAGGGGACCATTACAATGAGCAGTTCTTC	CASSLPGDHYNEQFF
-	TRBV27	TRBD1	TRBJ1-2	TGTGCCAGCAGCCCACCCGGGACAGGGGGCTTGCAAGGCTACACCTTC	CASSPPGTGGLQGYTF